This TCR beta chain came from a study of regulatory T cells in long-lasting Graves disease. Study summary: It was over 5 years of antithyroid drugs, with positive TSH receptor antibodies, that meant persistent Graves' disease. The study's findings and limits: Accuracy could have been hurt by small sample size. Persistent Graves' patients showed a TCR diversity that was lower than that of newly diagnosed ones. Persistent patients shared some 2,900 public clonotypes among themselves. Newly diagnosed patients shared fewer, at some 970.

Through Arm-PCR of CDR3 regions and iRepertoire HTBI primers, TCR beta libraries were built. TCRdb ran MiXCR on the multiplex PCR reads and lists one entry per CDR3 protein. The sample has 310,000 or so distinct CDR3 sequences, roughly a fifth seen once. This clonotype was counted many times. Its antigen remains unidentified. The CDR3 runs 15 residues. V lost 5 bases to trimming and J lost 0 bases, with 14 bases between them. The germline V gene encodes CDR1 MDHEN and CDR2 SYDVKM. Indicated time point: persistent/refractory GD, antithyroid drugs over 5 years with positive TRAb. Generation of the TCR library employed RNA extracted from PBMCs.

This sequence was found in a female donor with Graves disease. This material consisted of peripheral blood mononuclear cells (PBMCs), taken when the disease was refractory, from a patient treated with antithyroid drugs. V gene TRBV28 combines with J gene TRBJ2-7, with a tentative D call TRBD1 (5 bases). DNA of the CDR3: TGTGCCAGCAGTAAGGGGCCGGATAGCTCCTACGAGCAGTACTTC. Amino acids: CASSKGPDSSYEQYF.